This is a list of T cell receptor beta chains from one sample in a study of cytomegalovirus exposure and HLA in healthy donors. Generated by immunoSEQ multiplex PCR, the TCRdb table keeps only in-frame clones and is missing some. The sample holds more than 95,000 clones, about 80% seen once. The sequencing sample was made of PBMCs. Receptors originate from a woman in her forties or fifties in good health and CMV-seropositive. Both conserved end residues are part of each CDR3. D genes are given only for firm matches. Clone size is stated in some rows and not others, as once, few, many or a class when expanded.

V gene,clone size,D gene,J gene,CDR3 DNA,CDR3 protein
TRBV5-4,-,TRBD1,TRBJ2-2,TGTGCCAGCAGCCGGGACAGGGTACACACCGGGGAGCTGTTTTTT,CASSRDRVHTGELFF
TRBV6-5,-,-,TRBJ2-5,TGTGCCAGCAGCCCCTTCTTGGAGACCCAGTACTTC,CASSPFLETQYF
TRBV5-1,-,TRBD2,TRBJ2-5,TGCGCCAGCAGCTTATTGTGGGGAGGGCAAGAGACCCAGTACTTC,CASSLLWGGQETQYF
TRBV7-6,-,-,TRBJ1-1,TGTGCCAGCAGCTTAGACTCGGACACTGAAGCTTTCTTT,CASSLDSDTEAFF
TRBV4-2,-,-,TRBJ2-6,TGTGCCAGCAGCCAAGATGGCGGGGTCGGGGCCAACGTCCTGACTTTC,CASSQDGGVGANVLTF
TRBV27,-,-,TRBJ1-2,TGTGCCAGCAGTTTTCTAGGGGGTGGCTACACCTTC,CASSFLGGGYTF
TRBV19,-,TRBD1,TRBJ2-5,TGTGCCAGTTCGCAACAGGGGGAGACCCAGTACTTC,CASSQQGETQYF
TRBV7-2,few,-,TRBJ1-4,TGTGCCAGCAGCTTAGCCCAGGGGCCGCAGGGCGAACTGTTTTTT,CASSLAQGPQGELFF
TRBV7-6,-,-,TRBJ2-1,TGTGCCAGCAGCCCCCGAGGCAGAAGAGGGTACAATGAGCAGTTCTTC,CASSPRGRRGYNEQFF
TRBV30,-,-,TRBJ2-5,TGTGCCTGGAGCCGCGCAGGGGTGGAGACCCAGTACTTC,CAWSRAGVETQYF
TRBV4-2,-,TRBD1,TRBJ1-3,TGTGCCAGCAGCCAAGATAATGGAAGGGGGCTGGGGGGAAACACCATATATTTT,CASSQDNGRGLGGNTIYF
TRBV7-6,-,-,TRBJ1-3,TGTGCCAGCAGCTCGGACATTAGCTCTGGAAACACCATATATTTT,CASSSDISSGNTIYF
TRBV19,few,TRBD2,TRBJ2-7,TGTGCCAGTAGTCCCTTCGGACTAGCGTCCGAGCAGTACTTC,CASSPFGLASEQYF
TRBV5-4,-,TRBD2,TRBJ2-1,TGTGCCAGCAGCCGGGTAGCGGGGGGGAACAATGAGCAGTTCTTC,CASSRVAGGNNEQFF
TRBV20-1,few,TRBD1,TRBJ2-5,TGCAGTGCTAGTCCACAGGGGCCCCAGTACTTC,CSASPQGPQYF
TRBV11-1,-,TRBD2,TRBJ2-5,TGTGCCAGCAGCTTTTTGACTAGCGGGGCAGGGACCCAGTACTTC,CASSFLTSGAGTQYF
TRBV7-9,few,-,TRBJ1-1,TGTGCCAGCGCCAAACCTCAACGGGTCGAAGCTTTCTTT,CASAKPQRVEAFF
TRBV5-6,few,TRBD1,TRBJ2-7,TGTGCCAGCAGCCGGACAGGGGGCGAGCAGTACTTC,CASSRTGGEQYF
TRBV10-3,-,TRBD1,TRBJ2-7,TGTGCCTCCCAGGGACAGGCCGGCCTCGAGCAGTACTTC,CASQGQAGLEQYF
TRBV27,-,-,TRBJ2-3,TGTGCCAGCAGTCTGTGGAATAGCGGTGCAGATACGCAGTATTTT,CASSLWNSGADTQYF
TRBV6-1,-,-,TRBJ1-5,TGTGCCAGCAAGGACTATAGCAATCAGCCCCAGCATTTT,CASKDYSNQPQHF
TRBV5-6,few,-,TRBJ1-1,TGTGCCAGCAGCGGCGGCCCGAAGAACACTGAAGCTTTCTTT,CASSGGPKNTEAFF
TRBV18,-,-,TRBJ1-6,TGTGCCAGCTCCCCCCGCGGGCAGGGGATCACCCCCCTCCACTTT,CASSPRGQGITPLHF
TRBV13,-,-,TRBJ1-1,TGTGCCAGCAGCTTATCTGGCTCTGAAGCTTTCTTT,CASSLSGSEAFF
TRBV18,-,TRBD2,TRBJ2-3,TGTGCCAGCTCCCCAGTCGAACAGCGGGAGCTCACAGATACGCAGTATTTT,CASSPVEQRELTDTQYF
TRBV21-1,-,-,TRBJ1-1,TGTGCCAGCAGCAAGAAGAAAGGACAGGGCGTTAGGGGAGCTTTCTTT,CASSKKKGQGVRGAFF
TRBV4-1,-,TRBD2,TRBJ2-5,TGCGCCAGCAGCCAAGATCGCACTAGCGGGGGGGCCTTTGAGACCCAGTACTTC,CASSQDRTSGGAFETQYF
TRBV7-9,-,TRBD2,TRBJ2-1,TGTGCCAGCAGCACCGGGACTAGCGGGGGACCATACAATGAGCAGTTCTTC,CASSTGTSGGPYNEQFF
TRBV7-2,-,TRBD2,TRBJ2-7,TGTGCCAGCAGCCTAGGGACTAGCGGGAGTTACGAGCAGTACTTC,CASSLGTSGSYEQYF
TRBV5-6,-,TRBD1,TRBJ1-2,TGTGCCAGCAGTCCCGGACAGGGTCGGGGCTACACCTTC,CASSPGQGRGYTF
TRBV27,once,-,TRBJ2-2,TGTGCCAGCAGTTTACAGCCAGGGGTTCCCGGGGAGCTGTTTTTT,CASSLQPGVPGELFF
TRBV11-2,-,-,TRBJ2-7,TGTGCCAGCAGCTTAGACCGGGTAGGGACTGCCCCCTACGAGCAGTACTTC,CASSLDRVGTAPYEQYF
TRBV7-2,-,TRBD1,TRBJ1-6,TGTGCCAGCAGTCTCGACAGGGGCTCACCCCTCCACTTT,CASSLDRGSPLHF
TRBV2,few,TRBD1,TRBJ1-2,TGTGCCAGCGCCACCGGACAGGGGGGCTATGGCTACACCTTC,CASATGQGGYGYTF
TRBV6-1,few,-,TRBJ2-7,TGTGCCAGCACCTCCGGGTCCTACTCCTACGAGCAGTACTTC,CASTSGSYSYEQYF
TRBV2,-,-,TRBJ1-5,TGTGCCAGCAGTTGGACTCCGGGGGGCAATCAGCCCCAGCATTTT,CASSWTPGGNQPQHF
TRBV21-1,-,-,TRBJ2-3,TGTGCCAGCAGCAAAGTCCCCAGCAGGTCCGAATACTCAGATACGCAGTATTTT,CASSKVPSRSEYSDTQYF
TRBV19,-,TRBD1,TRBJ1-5,TGTGCCAGTAGTATCATGCAGGGGGCGGAGCAGCCCCAGCATTTT,CASSIMQGAEQPQHF
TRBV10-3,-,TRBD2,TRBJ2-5,TGTGCCATCAGTGAAACTAGCGGGGCTGTAATACAAGAGACCCAGTACTTC,CAISETSGAVIQETQYF
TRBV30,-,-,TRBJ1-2,TGTGCCTGGAGAATGACAGGTTCCCCTGGGGGCTACACCTTC,CAWRMTGSPGGYTF
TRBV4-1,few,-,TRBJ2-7,TGCGCCAGCAGCCAGGCTAGGTCCAACTCCTACGAGCAGTACTTC,CASSQARSNSYEQYF
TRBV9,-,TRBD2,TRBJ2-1,TGTGCCAGCAGCGTATTGTCAGGACTAGCGGGGGATGAGGAGCAGTTCTTC,CASSVLSGLAGDEEQFF
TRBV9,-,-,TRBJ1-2,TGTGCCAGCAGCGCTGAAGGGAGAGGCTACACCTTC,CASSAEGRGYTF
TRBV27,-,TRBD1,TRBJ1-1,TGTGCCAGCAGTTCGCTAATCGGGACAGTCCTTCGAAACACTGAAGCTTTCTTT,CASSSLIGTVLRNTEAFF
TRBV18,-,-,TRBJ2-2,TGTGCCAGCTCGGCAGGGGTATGGACCGGGGAGCTGTTTTTT,CASSAGVWTGELFF
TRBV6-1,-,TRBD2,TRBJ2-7,TGTGCCAGCAGTGTATTACTAACTAGCGGGAGTTACGAGCAGTACTTC,CASSVLLTSGSYEQYF
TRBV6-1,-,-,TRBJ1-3,TGTGCCAGCAGCAGCACAGACTCTGGAAACACCATATATTTT,CASSSTDSGNTIYF
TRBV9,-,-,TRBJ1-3,TGTGCCAGCAGCCCTTCTGGAAACACCATATATTTT,CASSPSGNTIYF